The present T cell receptor (beta chain) was sequenced within a study of blood T cells in healthy people across ages. General study results and limits: As naive T cell percentage varied, TCR beta diversity correlated strongly with it.

In this sample, this clonotype turned up a few times. Its antigen remains unidentified. Peripheral blood, about 9.3 milliliters per donor, was collected. Germline values: CDR1 LGHDT, CDR2 YNNKEL (reference sequence). Losses at the gene ends were 0 bases for V and 7 bases for J; bases not matched to a gene: 5. The CDR3 is made up of 14 amino acids. For the second PCR, which ran for roughly 7 to 11 cycles, a sample-barcoded 5' primer and a J-beta primer mix were used. Each cDNA molecule carried a tag from a template-switch adaptor that contained 12 random nucleotides. TCRdb independently ran MiXCR on the 5' RACE reads; one entry per CDR3 protein. The sample consists of fewer than 600,000 distinct CDR3 sequences, about 25% of them appearing once. Another study also made use of these data, one on T cells of mothers and their children. That work adds: Samples came from a few healthy Caucasian mothers and their six children.

What was sequenced was blood. The chain recombines TRBV3-1 with TRBJ2-7; 8 bases agree with TRBD1. The TCR originated in a boy younger than 10 in good health. In DNA, the CDR3 is TGTGCCAGCAGCCAAGACCAGACAGGGGCAGAGCAGTACTTC. Translation: CASSQDQTGAEQYF.